The rows below give T cell receptor beta chains drawn from one sample of a study of T cell repertoires in cytomegalovirus infection. TCRdb processed the reads anew with MiXCR; each CDR3 protein has one entry. The table records around 530,000 distinct CDR3 sequences, more than 15% of them present only once. The sequenced material came from CD8+ T cells from PBMCs. These receptors all stem from a human donor in good health (CMV status not recorded). Some clones in this sample may be carry-over from other donors' samples. Each CDR3 is given with its conserved first and last residue.

v_gene	j_gene	CDR3aa
TRBV7-3	TRBJ2-1	CASSSSGGSYNEQFF
TRBV24-1	TRBJ2-5	CATTERGGQYQETQYF
TRBV13	TRBJ2-1	CASATSGRYDEQFF
TRBV2	TRBJ1-5	CATAGGGRYSNQPQHF
TRBV7-3	TRBJ1-5	CASSKDGPDNQPQHF
TRBV7-8	TRBJ1-1	CASTLFRGPEAFF
TRBV3-1	TRBJ2-7	CASSRELAWSYEQYF
TRBV27	TRBJ1-3	CASSPTGFTGNTIYF
TRBV4-2	TRBJ2-2	CASSQDGTATGELFF
TRBV20-1	TRBJ2-7	CSARGIQGRYSYEQYF
TRBV2	TRBJ1-2	CASSDSQWAGYGYTF
TRBV24-1	TRBJ2-2	CATSAGRVGNTGELFF
TRBV6-7	TRBJ2-1	CASTKARGGAYNEQFF
TRBV20-1	TRBJ2-7	CSARVAGPYEQYF
TRBV27	TRBJ1-5	CASGLGTVNQPQHF
TRBV2	TRBJ1-6	CASGTGGRNSPLHF
TRBV6-5	TRBJ2-7	CASMSPWTDGPKRHYEQYF
TRBV27	TRBJ2-2	CATRGLAIDTGELFF
TRBV28	TRBJ1-5	CASRPTSGFGQPQHF
TRBV20-1	TRBJ2-1	CSAKQLAGSSYNEQFF